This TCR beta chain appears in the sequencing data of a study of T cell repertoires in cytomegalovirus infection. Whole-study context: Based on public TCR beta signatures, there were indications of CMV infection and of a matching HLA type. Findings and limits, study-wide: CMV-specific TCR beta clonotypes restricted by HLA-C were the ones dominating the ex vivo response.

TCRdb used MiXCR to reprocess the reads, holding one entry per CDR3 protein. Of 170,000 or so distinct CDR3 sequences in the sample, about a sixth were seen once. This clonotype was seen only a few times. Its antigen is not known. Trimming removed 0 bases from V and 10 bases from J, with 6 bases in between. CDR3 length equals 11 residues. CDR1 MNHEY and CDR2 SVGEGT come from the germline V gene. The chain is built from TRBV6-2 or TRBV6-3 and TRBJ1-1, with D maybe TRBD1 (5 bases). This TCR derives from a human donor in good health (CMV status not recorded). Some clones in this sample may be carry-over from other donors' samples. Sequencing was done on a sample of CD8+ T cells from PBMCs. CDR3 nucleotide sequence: TGTGCCAGCAGTTACTCGGGGCGAGCTTTCTTT. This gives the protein CASSYSGRAFF.